This TCR beta chain was recovered during a study of breast tumors, draining lymph nodes, adjacent tissues. The V gene lost 2 bases and the J gene lost 2 bases, with 6 bases spanning the gap. The length of the CDR3 is 13 residues. The germline V gene has CDR1 KGHSH and CDR2 LQKENI. One entry per CDR3 protein, called by TCRdb with MiXCR from the multiplex PCR reads. The sample has approximately 12,000 distinct CDR3 sequences, 45% to 50% seen once. Source material: tumor-adjacent breast tissue. V usage is TRBV18 and J usage is TRBJ1-2; no clear D. This sequence was found in a female donor with breast cancer. Some clones in this sample may be carry-over from other donors' samples. The CDR3 DNA follows: TGTGCCAGCTCACCAACCAGAAACTATGGCTACACCTTC. Encoded protein: CASSPTRNYGYTF.